The entry below describes one T cell receptor beta chain. The ends were cut back, 7 bases at V and 13 bases at J, with 24 bases in the middle. This CDR3 contains 14 residues. Germline V gene lookup returns CDR1 SGHTA and CDR2 FQGNSA. This specimen belongs to a study of regulatory T cells in long-lasting Graves disease. Time point meaning: newly diagnosed GD, antithyroid drugs for less than 3 months. Generation of the TCR library employed RNA extracted from PBMCs. TCR beta libraries were built with iRepertoire HTBI primers and Arm-PCR of CDR3 regions. MiXCR, run by TCRdb on the multiplex PCR reads, gives a single entry per CDR3 protein. The sample holds more than 350,000 distinct CDR3 sequences, 15% seen once. A further study also used this sample, focusing on T cells in Graves' hyperthyroidism and ophthalmopathy.

The chain couples TRBV7-2 to TRBJ2-3; D may correspond to TRBD1 or TRBD2 (5 bases each). The source was peripheral blood mononuclear cells (PBMCs), collected at new diagnosis, from a patient treated with antithyroid drugs. The sequence was obtained from a young woman with Graves disease. The CDR3 protein is CASNPGRHSFAEYF. The CDR3 DNA reads TGTGCCAGCAACCCGGGACGCCATTCGTTCGCGGAGTATTTT.